This TCR beta chain was recovered during a study of T cell responses to AZD1222 COVID-19 vaccine. This CDR3 is built from 16 residues. In germline, CDR1 is MDHEN, CDR2 SYDVKM. V lost 7 bases, J lost 0 bases, and 15 bases lay in between. The repertoire was sequenced with immunoSEQ multiplex PCR; TCRdb's copy has only in-frame clones and lacks some. The sample holds tens of thousands of clones; 88% are singletons and the top ten take about 5%. Findings and limits, study-wide: In the spike-specific TCR repertoire, nearly half reportedly target unmutated variant regions. Clonal diversity may have been underestimated, and the donors were mostly white British, with more females than males. Baseline antibody screening turned up just six seropositive AZD1222 recipients. The CD4 TCRs associated with vaccination extended across spike and predominated at 160-218 and 743-854.

On this clone: Its antigen is not known.

The source is an adult who received the MenACWY meningococcal vaccine as a control. The chain joins TRBV28 to TRBJ2-2; tentative D call: TRBD2 (6 bases). This specimen consisted of peripheral blood, obtained 28 days after the second dose of the MenACWY control vaccine. The CDR3: CASTRSTGANTGELFF. CDR3 DNA: TGTGCCAGCACCCGATCCACGGGGGCGAACACCGGGGAGCTGTTTTTT.